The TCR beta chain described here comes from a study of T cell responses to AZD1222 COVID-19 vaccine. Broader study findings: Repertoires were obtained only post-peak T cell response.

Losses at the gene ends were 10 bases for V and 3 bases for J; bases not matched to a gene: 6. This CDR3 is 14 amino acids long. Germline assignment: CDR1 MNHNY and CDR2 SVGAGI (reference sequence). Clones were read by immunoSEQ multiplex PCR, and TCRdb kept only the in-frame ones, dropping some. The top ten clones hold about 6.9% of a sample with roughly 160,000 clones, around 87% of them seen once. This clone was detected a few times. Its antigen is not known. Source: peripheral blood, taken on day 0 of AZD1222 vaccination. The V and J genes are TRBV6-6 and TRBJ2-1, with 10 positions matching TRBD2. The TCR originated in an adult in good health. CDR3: CATVAGGIYNEQFF. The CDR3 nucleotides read TGTGCCACCGTAGCGGGGGGAATCTACAATGAGCAGTTCTTC.